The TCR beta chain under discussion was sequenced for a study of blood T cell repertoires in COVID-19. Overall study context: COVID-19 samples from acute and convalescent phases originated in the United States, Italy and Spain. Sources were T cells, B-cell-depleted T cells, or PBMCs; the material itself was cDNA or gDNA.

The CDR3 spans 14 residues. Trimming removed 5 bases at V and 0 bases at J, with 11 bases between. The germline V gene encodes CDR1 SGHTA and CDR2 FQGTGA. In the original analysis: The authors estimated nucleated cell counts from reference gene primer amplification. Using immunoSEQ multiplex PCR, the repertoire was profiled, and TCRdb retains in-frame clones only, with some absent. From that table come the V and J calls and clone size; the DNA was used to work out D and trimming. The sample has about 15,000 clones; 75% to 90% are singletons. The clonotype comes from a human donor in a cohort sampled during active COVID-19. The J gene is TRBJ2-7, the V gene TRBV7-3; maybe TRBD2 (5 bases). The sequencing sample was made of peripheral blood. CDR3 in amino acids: CASSLDGGSYEQYF. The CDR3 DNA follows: TGTGCCAGCAGCCTGGACGGAGGCTCCTACGAGCAGTACTTC. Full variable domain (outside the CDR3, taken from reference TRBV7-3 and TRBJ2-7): GAGVSQTPSNKVTEKGKYVELRCDPISGHTALYWYRQSLGQGPEFLIYFQGTGAADDSGLPNDRFFAVRPEGSVSTLKIQRTERGDSAVYLCASSLDGGSYEQYFGPGTRLTVT.